These 11 T cell receptor beta chains came from one sample sequenced in a study of cytomegalovirus exposure and HLA in healthy donors. PCR involved 60 Vbeta and 13 Jbeta primers. Using immunoSEQ multiplex PCR, the repertoire was profiled, and TCRdb retains in-frame clones only, with some absent. The data contain 90,000 to 140,000 clones, nearly 80% of them singletons. The sample consisted of PBMCs. These receptors were taken from a man in his thirties or forties in good health and CMV-seronegative.

This chain joins TRBV7-2 and TRBJ2-7, with 8 positions matching TRBD1. This CDR3 comprises 15 residues. Germline V gene lookup returns CDR1 SGHTA and CDR2 FQGNSA. After removal of 4 bases from V and 3 bases from J, the junction contained 8 bases not matched to a gene. Here the CDR3 reads CASSSPAGGRYEQYF. The DNA of the CDR3 is TGTGCCAGCAGCTCCCCGGCAGGGGGCCGCTACGAGCAGTACTTC.

The V call is TRBV18, the J call TRBJ1-4, with 10 bases matching TRBD1. The germline V gene encodes CDR1 KGHSH and CDR2 LQKENI. V was pared by 1 base and J by 0 bases, with 8 bases of the junction left unmatched. CDR3 length: 19 residues. CDR3 loop: CASSPLSGQGSPTNEKLFF. For the CDR3, the DNA is TGTGCCAGCTCACCACTCTCGGGACAGGGGTCTCCAACTAATGAAAAACTGTTTTTT.

V is TRBV27 and J is TRBJ2-7; 9 bases line up with TRBD1. The CDR3 loop spans 15 amino acids. The germline CDR1 and CDR2 sequences are MNHEY and SMNVEV (reference sequence). The trim removed 3 bases at V and 6 bases at J, leaving 9 bases unmatched. The CDR3 sequence: CASSFYRTGAGEQYF. DNA of the CDR3: TGTGCCAGCAGTTTTTATAGGACAGGGGCCGGCGAGCAGTACTTC.

This clone was seen only a few times. The genes are TRBV5-1 and TRBJ2-2; 8 nucleotides line up with TRBD1. V lost 4 bases, J lost 1 base, and 3 bases stayed unmatched. This CDR3 contains 15 residues. The germline gives CDR1 SGHRS, CDR2 YFSETQ. The CDR3 here is CASSPDRGNTGELFF. The DNA for the CDR3 is TGCGCCAGCAGCCCCGACAGGGGGAACACCGGGGAGCTGTTTTTT.

The J gene is TRBJ1-1, the V gene TRBV5-1, with 9 bases fitting TRBD1. After removal of 4 bases from V and 5 bases from J, the junction contained 9 bases not matched to a gene. Per the germline V gene, CDR1 is SGHRS and CDR2 is YFSETQ. The CDR3 is 15 amino acids. The DNA of the CDR3 is TGCGCCAGCAGCATACGGACAGGGGTAGGGACTGAAGCTTTCTTT. Protein product: CASSIRTGVGTEAFF. Combining the CDR3 with reference TRBV5-1 and TRBJ1-1 gives the whole variable domain KAGVTQTPRYLIKTRGQQVTLSCSPISGHRSVSWYQQTPGQGLQFLFEYFSETQRNKGNFPGRFSGRQFSNSRSEMNVSTLELGDSALYLCASSIRTGVGTEAFFGQGTRLTVV.

The J gene is TRBJ2-1, the V gene TRBV6-6, with D unresolved. CDR3 length equals 11 residues. Germline V gene data show CDR1 as MNHNY and CDR2 as SVGAGI (reference sequence). The V gene lost 5 bases and the J gene lost 10 bases, with 9 bases spanning the gap. CDR3 nucleotide sequence: TGTGCCAGCAGTACCGACTCAGAGCAGTTCTTC. This gives the protein CASSTDSEQFF.

The gene calls are TRBV6-5 and TRBJ2-5; 8 positions match TRBD2. With 6 bases clipped from V and 5 bases from J, the junction kept 8 bases outside the gene matches. Germline CDR1 and CDR2: MNHEY and SVGAGI. The CDR3 sequence is 14 residues long. The chain's CDR3 is CASRPGTRWETQYF. CDR3 in DNA: TGTGCCAGCAGACCCGGGACTAGATGGGAGACCCAGTACTTC.

CDR3 sequence: CASSPPGGYGYTF. The CDR3 DNA is TGTGCCAGCAGCCCCCCCGGAGGCTATGGCTACACCTTC. This chain uses TRBV6-5 with TRBJ1-2; D gene uncertain. The CDR3 consists of 13 residues. Germline CDR1 reads MNHEY; CDR2 reads SVGAGI. V dropped 6 bases and J dropped 4 bases, with 12 bases sitting between them.

The rearrangement joins TRBV5-1 to TRBJ2-5, with TRBD2 matching over 9 bases. The ends lost 1 base at V and 4 bases at J; junction bases unmatched: 8. CDR3 length: 16 residues. Looked up from germline, CDR1 is SGHRS and CDR2 is YFSETQ. The CDR3 sequence is CASSLSGGGAPETQYF. In nucleotides, the CDR3 is TGCGCCAGCAGCTTGTCTGGCGGGGGGGCGCCAGAGACCCAGTACTTC.

The V and J genes are TRBV7-9 and TRBJ1-1; no firm D call. Trimming shortened V by 7 bases and J by 1 base, and 10 bases separated the two germline ends. Germline assignment: CDR1 SEHNR and CDR2 FQNEAQ (reference sequence). CDR3 length equals 13 residues. The CDR3 spells CASTLSRNTEAFF. CDR3 bases: TGTGCCAGCACCCTCTCTCGGAACACTGAAGCTTTCTTT.

The chain employs TRBV30 and TRBJ1-3; 8 nucleotides align to TRBD1. V lost 5 bases to trimming and J lost 7 bases; unmatched junction nucleotides: 4. Germline lookup yields CDR1 GTSNPN and CDR2 SVGIG (reference sequence). The CDR3 length is 12 residues. CDR3 in DNA: TGTGCCTGGGGACAGGGAGTGAACACCATATATTTT. Amino acids: CAWGQGVNTIYF.